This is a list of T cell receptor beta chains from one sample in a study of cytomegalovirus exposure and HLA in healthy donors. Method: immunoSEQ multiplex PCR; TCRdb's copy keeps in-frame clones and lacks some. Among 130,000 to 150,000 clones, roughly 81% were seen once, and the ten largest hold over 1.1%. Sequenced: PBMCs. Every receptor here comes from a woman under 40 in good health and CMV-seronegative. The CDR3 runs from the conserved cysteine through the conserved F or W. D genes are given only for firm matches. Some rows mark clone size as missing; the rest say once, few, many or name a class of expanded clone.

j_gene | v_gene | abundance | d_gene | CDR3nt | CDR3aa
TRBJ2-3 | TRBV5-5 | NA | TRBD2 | TGTGCCAGCAGCTTGGGGGCTAGCGGTGGCACAGATACGCAGTATTTT | CASSLGASGGTDTQYF
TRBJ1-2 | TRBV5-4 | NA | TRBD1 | TGTGCCAGCAGCCGGAACCGGGACAGGGTTGAAGCAGGGTATGGCTACACCTTC | CASSRNRDRVEAGYGYTF
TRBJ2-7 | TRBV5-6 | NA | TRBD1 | TGTGCCAGCAGCGGACTCAGACAGGGTTGGTACGAGCAGTACTTC | CASSGLRQGWYEQYF
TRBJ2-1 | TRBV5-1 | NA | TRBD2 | TGCGCCAGCAGCTTGGTTATTCTAGCGGGGGGGAGAAGCTCCTACAATGAGCAGTTCTTC | CASSLVILAGGRSSYNEQFF
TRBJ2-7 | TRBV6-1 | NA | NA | TGTGCCAGCAGTGAAGTTAGATCCTACGAGCAGTACTTC | CASSEVRSYEQYF
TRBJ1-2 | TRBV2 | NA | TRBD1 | TGTGCCAGCAGTGGGGACAGCGCTAACTATGGCTACACCTTC | CASSGDSANYGYTF
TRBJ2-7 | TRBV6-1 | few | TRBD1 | TGTGCCAGCACCGGACAGGGGGATATCAACGAGCAGTACTTC | CASTGQGDINEQYF
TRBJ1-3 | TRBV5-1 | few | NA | TGCGCCAGCAGCTTGGGGGCAGGGGCTGGAAACACCATATATTTT | CASSLGAGAGNTIYF
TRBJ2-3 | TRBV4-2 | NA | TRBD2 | TGTGCCAGCAGCCAACTAACTAGCGGGGGGGCCTCCCGCACAGATACGCAGTATTTT | CASSQLTSGGASRTDTQYF
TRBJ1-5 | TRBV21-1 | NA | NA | TGTGCCAGCAGCAAAGGTCGGTTTCAGCCCCAGCATTTT | CASSKGRFQPQHF
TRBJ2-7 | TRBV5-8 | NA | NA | TGTGCCAGCAGCTTACTTTTCCCGACCTACGAGCAGTACTTC | CASSLLFPTYEQYF
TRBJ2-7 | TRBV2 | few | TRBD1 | TGTGCCAGCAGTGAAAGCGGACAGGGACCCTACGAGCAGTACTTC | CASSESGQGPYEQYF
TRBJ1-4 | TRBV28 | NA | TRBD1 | TGTGCCAGCATTCCTGGGACAGGGCATGAAAAACTGTTTTTT | CASIPGTGHEKLFF
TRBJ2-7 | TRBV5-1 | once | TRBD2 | TGCGCCAGCAGCTTGGCTAGCGGGTCCTACGAGCAGTACTTC | CASSLASGSYEQYF
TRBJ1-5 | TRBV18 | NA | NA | TGTGCCAGCTCACGTACTCCGGAGGGCAATCAGCCCCAGCATTTT | CASSRTPEGNQPQHF
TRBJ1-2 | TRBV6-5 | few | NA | TGTGCCAGCAGACGATTCAGGGATGGCTACACCTTC | CASRRFRDGYTF
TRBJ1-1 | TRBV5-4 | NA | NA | TGTGCCAGCAGCGCAACCAGGAACACTGAAGCTTTCTTT | CASSATRNTEAFF
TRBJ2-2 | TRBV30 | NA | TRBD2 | TGTGCCTGGACCCCAATTCAGGGACTAGCGGGGGCGTATAGGGAGCTGTTTTTT | CAWTPIQGLAGAYRELFF
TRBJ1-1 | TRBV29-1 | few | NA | TGCAGCGTTGCAACGGGATACACTGAAGCTTTCTTT | CSVATGYTEAFF
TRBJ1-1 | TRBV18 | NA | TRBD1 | TGTGCCAGCTCAACAGGGGTCACTGAAGCTTTCTTT | CASSTGVTEAFF
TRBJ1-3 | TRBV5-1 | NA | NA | TGCGCCAGCAGCCGGACAGACTCTGGAAACACCATATATTTT | CASSRTDSGNTIYF
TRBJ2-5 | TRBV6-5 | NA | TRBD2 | TGTGCCAGCAGCCGGGGACTAGCGGGCCAAGAGACCCAGTACTTC | CASSRGLAGQETQYF
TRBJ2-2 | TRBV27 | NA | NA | TGTGCCAGCGGGCCCAGGGTATTGAGCACCGGGGAGCTGTTTTTT | CASGPRVLSTGELFF
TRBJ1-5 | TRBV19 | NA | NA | TGTGCCAGTAGTATAGGGGCCCAACAGATCAATCAGCCCCAGCATTTT | CASSIGAQQINQPQHF
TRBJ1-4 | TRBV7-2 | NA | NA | TGTGCCAGCAGCTTAAGGAGGGGTGGGCAACCCTCTCGAAATGAAAAACTGTTTTTT | CASSLRRGGQPSRNEKLFF
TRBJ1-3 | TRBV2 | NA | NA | TGTGCCAGCAGCTCCCAGATGCCAGGAAACACCATATATTTT | CASSSQMPGNTIYF
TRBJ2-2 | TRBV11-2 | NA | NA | TGTGCCAGCAGCTTTGATTATTGGGCGTACACCGGGGAGCTGTTTTTT | CASSFDYWAYTGELFF
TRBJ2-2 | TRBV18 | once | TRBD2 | TGTGCCAGCTCACCACGGCCAGCGGGGACCGCGAACACCGGGGAGCTGTTTTTT | CASSPRPAGTANTGELFF
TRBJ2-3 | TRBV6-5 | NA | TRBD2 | TGTGCCAGCAGTACGATAGCGGGGGAGCAGTATTTT | CASSTIAGEQYF
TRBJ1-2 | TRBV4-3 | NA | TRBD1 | TGCGCCAGCAGCCGAGACGTGACAGGGGATGGGGGGGGCTACACCTTC | CASSRDVTGDGGGYTF